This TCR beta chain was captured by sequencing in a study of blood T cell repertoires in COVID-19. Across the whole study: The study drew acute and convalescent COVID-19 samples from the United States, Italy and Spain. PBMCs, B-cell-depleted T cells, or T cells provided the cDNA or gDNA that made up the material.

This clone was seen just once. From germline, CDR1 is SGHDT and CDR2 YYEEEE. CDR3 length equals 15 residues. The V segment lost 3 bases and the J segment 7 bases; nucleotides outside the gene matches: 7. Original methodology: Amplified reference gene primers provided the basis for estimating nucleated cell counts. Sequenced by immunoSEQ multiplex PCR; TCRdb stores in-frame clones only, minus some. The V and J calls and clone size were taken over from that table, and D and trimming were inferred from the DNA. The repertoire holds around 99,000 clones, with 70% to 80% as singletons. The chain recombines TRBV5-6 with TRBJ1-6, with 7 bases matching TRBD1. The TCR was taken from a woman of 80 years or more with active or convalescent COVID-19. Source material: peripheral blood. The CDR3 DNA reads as TGTGCCAGCAGCTCCCAGGGGGTCCCCAATTCACCCCTCCACTTT. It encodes CASSSQGVPNSPLHF.